These 20 T cell receptor beta chains were all obtained from the same sample, sequenced in a study of shared clonotypes between healthy human individuals. Profiling relied on immunoSEQ multiplex PCR, and the TCRdb table lists in-frame clones only, not all of them. In the table there are about 380,000 clones, 90% to 98% of which are singletons. Material for sequencing was memory CD8+ T cells sorted from blood. Subset indicated: CD45RO+ cells pooled with CCR7-negative TemRA cells. The receptors shown here come from a man younger than 45 in good health.

The gene calls are TRBV6-6 and TRBJ1-5, with TRBD1 as a possible D gene (5 bases). Germline assignment: CDR1 MNHNY and CDR2 SVGAGI (reference sequence). This CDR3 comprises 11 residues. The V end was cut by 4 bases, the J end by 8 bases, with 6 bases between. The CDR3 loop is CASSWGEPQHF. The CDR3 region has the DNA TGTGCCAGCAGTTGGGGGGAGCCCCAGCATTTT.

CDR3 nucleotide sequence: TGTGCCAGCTGGAGGTTTCCTGTACGGGACAGGGGGACTGAAGCTTTCTTT. Its protein product is CASWRFPVRDRGTEAFF. The chain combines TRBV7-9 with TRBJ1-1; TRBD1 agrees at 11 bases. With V trimmed by 8 bases and J by 5 bases, 16 bases remained unmatched. Looked up from germline, CDR1 is SEHNR and CDR2 is FQNEAQ (reference sequence). The CDR3 runs to 17 residues.

The chain employs TRBV18 and TRBJ2-2, with unresolved D. The V and J ends lost 5 bases and 6 bases respectively, with 10 bases between them. This CDR3 spans 13 amino acids. Germline V gene sequence: CDR1 KGHSH, CDR2 LQKENI. The CDR3 DNA reads TGTGCCAGCTCAGACCGAAGGTCCGGGGAGCTGTTTTTT. Amino acids: CASSDRRSGELFF.

The rearrangement uses TRBV6-9 and TRBJ1-5; D is possibly TRBD1 (6 bases). Germline V lookup: CDR1 MNHGY, CDR2 SVAAGI. V was cut by 5 bases and J by 2 bases, with 16 bases left in between. The CDR3 length is 16 residues. The CDR3 region has the DNA TGTGCCAGCAGTCCCTTCCAGGGGTTTGGCAATCAGCCCCAGCATTTT. Encoded protein: CASSPFQGFGNQPQHF.

In DNA form, the CDR3 reads TGTGCCAGCAGTTATACAGGGATAGGTGGCTACACCTTC. Translated, it gives CASSYTGIGGYTF. The gene calls are TRBV6-6 and TRBJ1-2; a weak D match, TRBD1 (6 bases). Germline lookup yields CDR1 MNHNY and CDR2 SVGAGI (reference sequence). Trimming stripped 3 bases from V and 7 bases from J, with 12 bases between. The CDR3 spans 13 residues.

The J gene is TRBJ2-3, the V gene TRBV28, with D hard to call. Germline assignment: CDR1 MDHEN and CDR2 SYDVKM. The CDR3 has 12 amino acids. Trimming removed 3 bases at V and 6 bases at J, with 7 bases between. The CDR3 coding sequence is TGTGCCAGCAGTTTCCTTGCGGATACGCAGTATTTT. It encodes CASSFLADTQYF.

The V gene is TRBV19, the J gene TRBJ2-7; 12 bases are a match to TRBD1. Germline assignment: CDR1 LNHDA and CDR2 SQIVND (reference sequence). The CDR3 contains 16 residues. J was trimmed by 5 bases and V by 3 bases; bases with no gene match: 8. The CDR3 nucleotides read TGTGCCAGTAGTATTGGGTTCGGGACAGGGGGCAACGAGCAGTACTTC. This translates into CASSIGFGTGGNEQYF.

The rearrangement joins TRBV19 to TRBJ2-3; 7 bases are shared with TRBD2. Germline assignment: CDR1 LNHDA and CDR2 SQIVND (reference sequence). V was pared by 6 bases and J by 2 bases, with 14 bases of the junction left unmatched. The CDR3 totals 17 residues. The CDR3: CASRSLGVSGSTDTQYF. The CDR3 DNA follows: TGTGCCAGTAGGTCTCTTGGGGTTAGCGGGTCCACAGATACGCAGTATTTT. The whole variable domain, filled in from reference TRBV19 and TRBJ2-3, reads DGGITQSPKYLFRKEGQNVTLSCEQNLNHDAMYWYRQDPGQGLRLIYYSQIVNDFQKGDIAEGYSVSREKKESFPLTVTSAQKNPTAFYLCASRSLGVSGSTDTQYFGPGTRLTVL.

CDR3: CSVVRLAGGGEQFF. The CDR3 bases are TGCAGCGTTGTCCGGCTAGCGGGAGGGGGCGAGCAGTTCTTC. The chain employs TRBV29-1 and TRBJ2-1, with TRBD2 matching over 12 bases. Germline CDR1 is SQVTM and CDR2 is ANQGSEA. CDR3 length: 14 amino acids. V shed 4 bases, J shed 10 bases, and the junction held 8 bases outside the gene matches.

The J gene is TRBJ1-1, the V gene TRBV5-6; TRBD1 matches at 11 bases. CDR1 is SGHDT and CDR2 is YYEEEE in the germline V gene. With V trimmed by 1 base and J by 5 bases, 4 bases remained unmatched. The CDR3 sequence is 15 residues long. The CDR3 loop is CASSLPGTGGTEAFF. In DNA form, the CDR3 reads TGTGCCAGCAGCTTGCCCGGGACAGGGGGGACTGAAGCTTTCTTT. Supplemented by reference TRBV5-6 and TRBJ1-1, the full variable domain reads DAGVTQSPTHLIKTRGQQVTLRCSPKSGHDTVSWYQQALGQGPQFIFQYYEEEERQRGNFPDRFSGHQFPNYSSELNVNALLLGDSALYLCASSLPGTGGTEAFFGQGTRLTVV.

DNA of the CDR3: TGTGCCAGCAGTACGATCTCCCGACAGCACTATGGCTACACCTTC. This encodes CASSTISRQHYGYTF. The V call is TRBV28, the J call TRBJ1-2; TRBD1 might be the D (5 bases). The CDR3 is made up of 15 amino acids. V was clipped by 5 bases and J by 3 bases, with 16 bases between them. Germline V CDR1 and CDR2: MDHEN, SYDVKM.

A word on this clone: At one boundary the junction diverges from the germline segment, which might be a read error. The V gene is TRBV28, the J gene TRBJ2-5, with 10 bases aligning to TRBD2. The CDR3 runs 12 residues. CDR1 is MDHEN, CDR2 SYDVKM, per germline. The CDR3 reads CASSLPGTSADF. The CDR3 DNA follows: TGTGCCAGCAGTCTCCCAGGGACTAGCGCCGACTTC.

This clone was counted a single time. DNA for the CDR3: TGCGCCAGCAGCCATCGCGGGACAGGCGGTACCGGGGAGCTGTTTTTT. Amino acid sequence: CASSHRGTGGTGELFF. The V gene is TRBV4-1, the J gene TRBJ2-2; 8 positions match TRBD1. CDR1 and CDR2 (germline): MGHRA, YSYEKL. Trimming took 3 bases from V and 5 from J; bases not matched to a gene: 8. The CDR3 is 16 residues long.

This clone was seen only once. The chain has TRBV28 and TRBJ2-7, with 13 positions matching TRBD2. Trimming removed 6 bases from V and 0 bases from J; junction bases left unmatched: 2. The CDR3 is 15 residues long. Germline CDR1 MDHEN, CDR2 SYDVKM. CDR3 amino acids: CASRTSGRSSYEQYF. The DNA for the CDR3 is TGTGCCAGCAGGACTAGCGGGAGGAGCTCCTACGAGCAGTACTTC. Full variable domain (missing parts from reference TRBV28 and TRBJ2-7): DVKVTQSSRYLVKRTGEKVFLECVQDMDHENMFWYRQDPGLGLRLIYFSYDVKMKEKGDIPEGYSVSREKKERFSLILESASTNQTSMYLCASRTSGRSSYEQYFGPGTRLTVT.

V usage is TRBV30 and J usage is TRBJ2-1; no firm D call. The CDR3 spans 12 residues. The germline V gene encodes CDR1 GTSNPN and CDR2 SVGIG (reference sequence). The ends were cut back, 1 base at V and 3 bases at J, with 4 bases in the middle. CDR3 loop: CAWSGHYNEQFF. For the CDR3, the DNA is TGTGCCTGGAGTGGACACTACAATGAGCAGTTCTTC. The full variable domain, with the rest looked up from reference TRBV30 and TRBJ2-1, is SQTIHQWPATLVQPVGSPLSLECTVEGTSNPNLYWYRQAAGRGLQLLFYSVGIGQISSEVPQNLSASRPQDRQFILSSKKLLLSDSGFYLCAWSGHYNEQFFGPGTRLTVL.

The rearrangement uses TRBV7-9 and TRBJ2-5; 9 positions agree with TRBD2. V lost 4 bases to trimming and J lost 2 bases; unmatched junction nucleotides: 14. The CDR3 loop spans 18 amino acids. Germline lookup yields CDR1 SEHNR and CDR2 FQNEAQ (reference sequence). In nucleotides, the CDR3 is TGTGCCAGCAGCTCTAGGGCGGGAGGGTCGGTTACTCAAGAGACCCAGTACTTC. It translates to CASSSRAGGSVTQETQYF.

V usage is TRBV10-2 and J usage is TRBJ1-3; 8 positions agree with TRBD1. Germline V gene data show CDR1 as WSHSY and CDR2 as SAAADI. This CDR3 contains 16 residues. V gave up 6 bases and J gave up 4 bases; unmatched junction bases: 11. The CDR3 here is CASSYSTQGAGNTIYF. DNA for the CDR3: TGCGCCAGCAGCTATTCCACCCAGGGGGCCGGAAACACCATATATTTT.

This chain uses TRBV4-2 with TRBJ2-1; 8 bases line up with TRBD2. Germline CDR1 LGHNA, CDR2 YNFKEQ. The CDR3 loop spans 17 amino acids. The trim removed 0 bases at V and 3 bases at J, leaving 7 bases unmatched. CDR3 nucleotide sequence: TGTGCCAGCAGCCAAGATTTGGCGGGAGGCCGCTACAATGAGCAGTTCTTC. Encoded protein: CASSQDLAGGRYNEQFF.

The J gene is TRBJ2-1, the V gene TRBV10-3; 9 positions match TRBD1. Trimming cost V 8 bases and J 8 bases; bases outside gene matches: 10. This CDR3 is built from 14 residues. Germline V gene data show CDR1 as ENHRY and CDR2 as SYGVKD. CDR3 nucleotides: TGTGCCATCGCCGGGACAGGGAGGATGGATGAGCAGTTCTTC. Encoded protein: CAIAGTGRMDEQFF.

This chain uses TRBV4-2 with TRBJ2-1, with 11 positions matching TRBD2. Trimming removed 4 bases from V and 0 bases from J; junction bases left unmatched: 2. This CDR3 spans 16 amino acids. CDR1 and CDR2 (germline): LGHNA, YNFKEQ. CDR3 nucleotides: TGTGCCAGCAGCCTAGCGGGGGGGAGCTCCTACAATGAGCAGTTCTTC. It translates to CASSLAGGSSYNEQFF.